The rows below give T cell receptor beta chains drawn from one sample of a study of siplizumab effects on memory and regulatory T cells. TCRdb keeps only in-frame clones here, not all; method: immunoSEQ multiplex PCR. This table holds fewer than 70,000 clones, 88% found once. Material for sequencing was Tregs sorted from blood. These receptors were obtained from a human donor in good health. Both conserved end residues are part of each CDR3. A D gene is named only where the DNA matches it firmly. Part of the rows lack a size; the others show once, few, many or a class for expanded clones.

j_call: TRBJ1-1
v_call: TRBV9
clone_size: -
d_call: -
cdr3_aa: CASSVVPNPTEAFF
cdr3_nt: TGTGCCAGCAGCGTCGTACCCAATCCCACTGAAGCTTTCTTT

j_call: TRBJ1-1
v_call: TRBV18
clone_size: -
d_call: -
cdr3_aa: CASSPPAQPTEAFF
cdr3_nt: TGTGCCAGCTCACCACCGGCACAACCCACTGAAGCTTTCTTT

j_call: TRBJ2-1
v_call: TRBV5-1
clone_size: -
d_call: -
cdr3_aa: CASSFIRGRHNEQFF
cdr3_nt: TGCGCCAGCAGCTTTATAAGGGGTCGTCACAATGAGCAGTTCTTC

j_call: TRBJ2-2
v_call: TRBV5-1
clone_size: once
d_call: -
cdr3_aa: CASSLLNTGELFF
cdr3_nt: TGCGCCAGCAGCTTATTGAACACCGGGGAGCTGTTTTTT

j_call: TRBJ2-5
v_call: TRBV7-2
clone_size: few
d_call: -
cdr3_aa: CASSLGPVPGLETQYF
cdr3_nt: TGTGCCAGCAGCTTAGGGCCCGTACCAGGGTTGGAGACCCAGTACTTC

j_call: TRBJ2-7
v_call: TRBV28
clone_size: -
d_call: TRBD2
cdr3_aa: CASRPRGSGRYEQYF
cdr3_nt: TGTGCCAGCAGACCGCGGGGTAGCGGGAGATACGAGCAGTACTTC

j_call: TRBJ2-3
v_call: TRBV2
clone_size: -
d_call: -
cdr3_aa: CASSELADTQYF
cdr3_nt: TGTGCCAGCAGTGAACTAGCAGATACGCAGTATTTT

j_call: TRBJ2-1
v_call: TRBV19
clone_size: few
d_call: -
cdr3_aa: CASSIGLALWDEQFF
cdr3_nt: TGTGCCAGTAGTATTGGGCTAGCGCTCTGGGATGAGCAGTTCTTC

j_call: TRBJ2-7
v_call: TRBV5-3
clone_size: -
d_call: -
cdr3_aa: CARSLAGRGYEQYF
cdr3_nt: TGTGCCAGAAGCTTGGCGGGCAGAGGCTACGAGCAGTACTTC

j_call: TRBJ2-4
v_call: TRBV19
clone_size: -
d_call: -
cdr3_aa: CASSPTTLITLAKNIQYF
cdr3_nt: TGTGCCAGTAGTCCGACGACACTAATTACACTAGCCAAAAACATTCAGTACTTC

j_call: TRBJ2-3
v_call: TRBV6-1
clone_size: -
d_call: -
cdr3_aa: CASSEGGGDTQYF
cdr3_nt: TGTGCCAGCAGTGAAGGGGGTGGAGATACGCAGTATTTT

j_call: TRBJ1-2
v_call: TRBV27
clone_size: -
d_call: -
cdr3_aa: CASSLQGSGYTF
cdr3_nt: TGTGCCAGCAGTTTACAGGGAAGTGGCTACACCTTC

j_call: TRBJ2-2
v_call: TRBV29-1
clone_size: few
d_call: -
cdr3_aa: CSVISHNTGELFF
cdr3_nt: TGCAGCGTTATAAGCCATAACACCGGGGAGCTGTTTTTT

j_call: TRBJ2-7
v_call: TRBV28
clone_size: -
d_call: -
cdr3_aa: CASSTTYEQYF
cdr3_nt: TGTGCCAGCAGTACAACCTACGAGCAGTACTTC

j_call: TRBJ2-1
v_call: TRBV7-6
clone_size: -
d_call: TRBD2
cdr3_aa: CASSLMVAGVSNEQFF
cdr3_nt: TGTGCCAGCAGCTTAATGGTAGCGGGAGTGTCTAATGAGCAGTTCTTC

j_call: TRBJ2-1
v_call: TRBV11-2
clone_size: -
d_call: -
cdr3_aa: CASSGPGGTYNEQFF
cdr3_nt: TGTGCCAGCAGCGGCCCAGGGGGGACCTACAATGAGCAGTTCTTC

j_call: TRBJ2-1
v_call: TRBV5-1
clone_size: few
d_call: -
cdr3_aa: CASSPLNGGRSYNEQFF
cdr3_nt: TGCGCCAGCAGCCCCCTCAACGGTGGGCGATCCTACAATGAGCAGTTCTTC

j_call: TRBJ2-3
v_call: TRBV5-4
clone_size: -
d_call: TRBD2
cdr3_aa: CASSPRPGLAVEGDTQYF
cdr3_nt: TGTGCCAGCAGCCCAAGACCGGGACTAGCGGTGGAGGGAGATACGCAGTATTTT

j_call: TRBJ2-7
v_call: TRBV28
clone_size: once
d_call: TRBD1
cdr3_aa: CASMGTGDHEQYF
cdr3_nt: TGTGCCAGCATGGGGACAGGGGACCACGAGCAGTACTTC

j_call: TRBJ2-7
v_call: TRBV6-9
clone_size: -
d_call: TRBD1
cdr3_aa: CASSIHRGFEQYF
cdr3_nt: TGTGCCAGCAGTATACACAGGGGGTTCGAGCAGTACTTC

j_call: TRBJ2-7
v_call: TRBV10-1
clone_size: -
d_call: -
cdr3_aa: CATKGSREQYF
cdr3_nt: TGCGCCACCAAGGGTTCGCGCGAGCAGTACTTC

j_call: TRBJ2-1
v_call: TRBV7-8
clone_size: -
d_call: TRBD2
cdr3_aa: CASSRTSGSFNEQFF
cdr3_nt: TGTGCCAGCAGCCGGACTAGCGGGAGTTTCAATGAGCAGTTCTTC

j_call: TRBJ2-2
v_call: TRBV14
clone_size: -
d_call: -
cdr3_aa: CASSQERPGELFF
cdr3_nt: TGTGCCAGCAGCCAAGAGCGCCCCGGGGAGCTGTTTTTT

j_call: TRBJ1-3
v_call: TRBV9
clone_size: -
d_call: -
cdr3_aa: CASSEEDGRSPGNTIYF
cdr3_nt: TGTGCCAGCAGTGAAGAGGACGGACGGTCACCTGGAAACACCATATATTTT

j_call: TRBJ2-5
v_call: TRBV5-1
clone_size: -
d_call: -
cdr3_aa: CASSLGRDVETQYF
cdr3_nt: TGCGCCAGCAGCTTGGGCAGGGACGTGGAGACCCAGTACTTC

j_call: TRBJ2-5
v_call: TRBV7-9
clone_size: -
d_call: TRBD2
cdr3_aa: CASSDGLASGLQETQYF
cdr3_nt: TGTGCCAGCAGCGATGGTTTGGCTAGCGGGCTTCAAGAGACCCAGTACTTC

j_call: TRBJ1-3
v_call: TRBV11-2
clone_size: -
d_call: TRBD1
cdr3_aa: CASSLRQGPSGNTIYF
cdr3_nt: TGTGCCAGCAGCCTAAGACAGGGCCCCTCTGGAAACACCATATATTTT

j_call: TRBJ1-5
v_call: TRBV6-1
clone_size: medium-sized
d_call: -
cdr3_aa: CASRSPGLLGQPQHF
cdr3_nt: TGTGCCAGCAGATCGCCGGGTCTCCTTGGGCAGCCCCAGCATTTT

j_call: TRBJ1-1
v_call: TRBV6-6
clone_size: -
d_call: -
cdr3_aa: CASSVGGNTEAFF
cdr3_nt: TGTGCCAGCAGCGTAGGGGGGAACACTGAAGCTTTCTTT

j_call: TRBJ1-5
v_call: TRBV19
clone_size: once
d_call: -
cdr3_aa: CASSIRRVGVGNQPQHF
cdr3_nt: TGTGCCAGTAGTATCCGCAGGGTGGGAGTAGGCAATCAGCCCCAGCATTTT

j_call: TRBJ2-7
v_call: TRBV5-1
clone_size: -
d_call: -
cdr3_aa: CASSVGKYAGRSYEQYF
cdr3_nt: TGCGCCAGCAGCGTAGGAAAATACGCGGGACGGTCCTACGAGCAGTACTTC

j_call: TRBJ1-6
v_call: TRBV2
clone_size: -
d_call: -
cdr3_aa: CASLTDHRNSPLHF
cdr3_nt: TGTGCCAGCCTAACGGACCACCGTAATTCACCCCTCCACTTT

j_call: TRBJ2-7
v_call: TRBV28
clone_size: few
d_call: TRBD1
cdr3_aa: CATTPGTGGYEQYF
cdr3_nt: TGTGCCACCACCCCAGGGACAGGGGGCTACGAGCAGTACTTC

j_call: TRBJ1-1
v_call: TRBV7-2
clone_size: once
d_call: TRBD1
cdr3_aa: CASSLTGMNTEAFF
cdr3_nt: TGTGCCAGCAGCTTGACAGGGATGAACACTGAAGCTTTCTTT

j_call: TRBJ2-1
v_call: TRBV7-9
clone_size: -
d_call: -
cdr3_aa: CASSSGTGSRQFF
cdr3_nt: TGTGCCAGCAGCTCCGGAACAGGGTCTCGGCAGTTCTTC

j_call: TRBJ1-1
v_call: TRBV18
clone_size: -
d_call: -
cdr3_aa: CASSPGQNTEAFF
cdr3_nt: TGTGCCAGCTCGCCGGGACAGAACACTGAAGCTTTCTTT

j_call: TRBJ2-5
v_call: TRBV9
clone_size: -
d_call: TRBD2
cdr3_aa: CASSVAPSGGEQETQYF
cdr3_nt: TGTGCCAGCAGCGTAGCCCCTAGCGGGGGCGAACAAGAGACCCAGTACTTC

j_call: TRBJ1-1
v_call: TRBV7-7
clone_size: -
d_call: -
cdr3_aa: CASSLSVNTEAFF
cdr3_nt: TGTGCTAGCAGCTTAAGCGTGAACACTGAAGCTTTCTTT

j_call: TRBJ1-2
v_call: TRBV11-2
clone_size: -
d_call: TRBD1
cdr3_aa: CASSQVGQGGYGYTF
cdr3_nt: TGTGCCAGCAGCCAAGTGGGACAGGGGGGCTATGGCTACACCTTC

j_call: TRBJ1-5
v_call: TRBV4-1
clone_size: few
d_call: TRBD1
cdr3_aa: CASSLQAAYSLQGAGQPQHF
cdr3_nt: TGCGCCAGCAGCCTACAAGCAGCTTACTCGTTACAGGGGGCAGGTCAGCCCCAGCATTTT

j_call: TRBJ2-1
v_call: TRBV30
clone_size: -
d_call: TRBD1
cdr3_aa: CAWSVWTGKDNEQFF
cdr3_nt: TGTGCCTGGAGTGTCTGGACAGGGAAGGACAATGAGCAGTTCTTC

j_call: TRBJ1-4
v_call: TRBV19
clone_size: -
d_call: -
cdr3_aa: CATRGGPLNEKLFF
cdr3_nt: TGTGCCACCCGAGGGGGGCCACTTAATGAAAAACTGTTTTTT

j_call: TRBJ2-1
v_call: TRBV19
clone_size: -
d_call: -
cdr3_aa: CASSIVQGWSYNEQFF
cdr3_nt: TGTGCCAGTAGTATAGTGCAGGGGTGGAGTTACAATGAGCAGTTCTTC

j_call: TRBJ2-5
v_call: TRBV28
clone_size: -
d_call: -
cdr3_aa: CASRFRGEKTQYF
cdr3_nt: TGTGCCAGCAGGTTCAGGGGTGAGAAGACCCAGTACTTC

j_call: TRBJ1-5
v_call: TRBV6-6
clone_size: -
d_call: -
cdr3_aa: CASSYRGGVGNQPQHF
cdr3_nt: TGTGCCAGCAGTTATAGGGGAGGAGTGGGCAATCAGCCCCAGCATTTT

j_call: TRBJ1-3
v_call: TRBV11-1
clone_size: -
d_call: -
cdr3_aa: CASSFGHPSGNTIYF
cdr3_nt: TGTGCCAGCAGCTTTGGACACCCTTCTGGAAACACCATATATTTT

j_call: TRBJ1-1
v_call: TRBV20-1
clone_size: -
d_call: -
cdr3_aa: CSGEGFTEAFF
cdr3_nt: TGCAGTGGTGAGGGTTTCACTGAAGCTTTCTTT